This T cell receptor (beta chain) is from a study of T cell responses to AZD1222 COVID-19 vaccine. Across the study: Doses given second, at about 4 or about 12 weeks, were pooled. Findings and caveats of the study: Increases in Spike-specific TCR breadth and depth were seen after two AZD1222 doses.

Details on this clone: Antigen specificity is unknown.

V was clipped by 6 bases and J by 3 bases, with 8 bases between them. The V gene's germline CDR1 is MNHEY and CDR2 SVGEGT. This CDR3 is 12 amino acids long. Generated by immunoSEQ multiplex PCR, the TCRdb table keeps only in-frame clones and is missing some. Here the sample spans roughly 120,000 clones, roughly 84% being singletons. V gene TRBV6-2 or TRBV6-3 combines with J gene TRBJ2-5; no reliable D call. Sequences were derived from peripheral blood, sampled on day 0 of AZD1222 vaccination. The sequence was obtained from an adult in good health. The CDR3 DNA follows: TGTGCCAGCAGCCTGATAAAAGAGACCCAGTACTTC. Translation gives CASSLIKETQYF.